This TCR beta chain was identified during a study of control samples from healthy donors and cancer patients. Repertoires were generated with immunoSEQ multiplex PCR, while TCRdb's copy carries only in-frame clones and drops some. The table has approximately 110,000 clones, approximately 91% seen once. Looked up from germline, CDR1 is LGHNA and CDR2 is YSLEER. The CDR3 is 15 amino acids. J gave up 8 bases and V 4 bases, and 8 bases lay outside the gene matches. The source of this sequence is a woman under 30 in good health. This chain connects TRBV4-3 to TRBJ1-4, with 9 nucleotides matching TRBD1. Sample: blood. CDR3 sequence (DNA): TGCGCCAGCAGCCGGTCACAGGGGGCTGGGGAAAAACTGTTTTTT. Amino acids: CASSRSQGAGEKLFF.